This T cell receptor (beta chain) emerged from a study of radiation and T cells in renal cell carcinoma. The CDR3 runs to 14 residues. The germline V gene encodes CDR1 SGHRS and CDR2 YFSETQ. The V end was cut by 4 bases, the J end by 4 bases, with 11 bases between. Treatment here: 15 Gy SBRT to primary tumor, nephrectomy 4 weeks later. Method: immunoSEQ multiplex PCR; TCRdb's copy keeps in-frame clones and lacks some. The table includes 19,000 or so clones, about 60% detected once. Here the sequenced sample was tumor tissue, taken from a patient whose treatment included radiotherapy and nephrectomy. J is TRBJ2-2 and V is TRBV5-1, with no clear D. The TCR comes from a woman aged 70-85 years with renal cell carcinoma. CDR3 bases: TGCGCCAGCAGCACTCAAGGACCCACCGGGGAGCTGTTTTTT. Encoded protein: CASSTQGPTGELFF.